Below are 8 T cell receptor beta chains sequenced from a single sample in a study of blood T cell repertoires in COVID-19 (dated by TCRdb to 2018 to 2020). Library method: the immunoSEQ multiplex PCR assay. TCRdb retrieved this table from immuneACCESS and kept in-frame rearrangements only. Not all clones are present; in checked studies, unresolved V genes account for under half, and no reason is known for the remainder. The sample table contains 200,000 or so clones; only one count was recorded for roughly four fifths of them. The ten largest make up about 6.5% of the sample. Sequencing was performed on peripheral blood. These receptor sequences come from a woman in her 40s with acute or convalescent COVID-19.

V usage is TRBV7-9 and J usage is TRBJ2-1; TRBD1 aligns across 7 bases. From germline, CDR1 is SEHNR and CDR2 FQNEAQ (reference sequence). The V and J ends lost 5 bases and 8 bases, in that order; junction bases with no gene match: 12. The CDR3 loop spans 15 amino acids. The CDR3 bases are TGTGCCAGCAGCCCGATGGGACAGATCGGCGATGAGCAGTTCTTC. It encodes CASSPMGQIGDEQFF.

The chain combines TRBV19 with TRBJ1-5; D perhaps matches TRBD1 (6 bases). The V gene lost 3 bases and the J gene lost 5 bases, with 14 bases spanning the gap. Germline V lookup: CDR1 LNHDA, CDR2 SQIVND (reference sequence). This CDR3 is built from 15 residues. DNA of the CDR3: TGTGCCAGTAGTATTAACCCTCAGGGGCATCAGCCCCAGCATTTT. This encodes CASSINPQGHQPQHF.

This clone showed up just a few times. The chain couples TRBV7-2 to TRBJ2-1, with TRBD2 matching over 9 bases. Germline V gene data show CDR1 as SGHTA and CDR2 as FQGNSA. The CDR3 extends over 16 amino acids. After removal of 2 bases from V and 7 bases from J, the junction contained 9 bases not matched to a gene. This CDR3 reads CASSLSASGIVNEQFF. The DNA of the CDR3 is TGTGCCAGCAGCTTATCAGCTAGCGGGATTGTGAATGAGCAGTTCTTC.

The chain couples TRBV29-1 to TRBJ2-1, with D possibly TRBD2 on 6 matching bases. Germline CDR1 SQVTM, CDR2 ANQGSEA. Trimming shortened V by 6 bases and J by 0 bases, and 15 bases separated the two germline ends. This CDR3 has 15 residues. The CDR3 nucleotides are TGCAGCGTCCCCACGAGTAGCGGCTCCTACAATGAGCAGTTCTTC. Protein product: CSVPTSSGSYNEQFF.

The genes are TRBV5-6 and TRBJ1-1, with TRBD1 as a possible D gene (6 bases). There are 12 residues in the CDR3. Germline CDR1 and CDR2: SGHDT and YYEEEE. Trimming stripped 2 bases from V and 8 bases from J, with 10 bases between. CDR3 amino acids: CASSFSRGEAFF. CDR3 nucleotide sequence: TGTGCCAGCAGCTTTTCCAGGGGAGAAGCTTTCTTT.

The V gene is TRBV10-2, the J gene TRBJ1-5; a weak D match, TRBD1 (5 bases). The ends were cut back, 8 bases at V and 7 bases at J, with 15 bases in the middle. CDR3 size: 13 residues. The germline V gene has CDR1 WSHSY and CDR2 SAAADI. Here the CDR3 DNA reads TGCGCCAGCGCAACGGCAGGGCCCCAGCCCCAGCATTTT. This gives the protein CASATAGPQPQHF.

The chain couples TRBV19 to TRBJ1-5, with 7 bases fitting TRBD1. The CDR3 is 17 amino acids. CDR1 and CDR2 from the germline V gene are LNHDA and SQIVND (reference sequence). V shed 6 bases and J 5 bases; nucleotides not matched to a gene: 16. CDR3 amino acids: CASSKGGTGSPHQPQHF. The CDR3 DNA reads TGTGCCAGTAGCAAAGGGGGCACAGGGAGTCCCCATCAGCCCCAGCATTTT.

The rearrangement joins TRBV27 to TRBJ1-6; D call uncertain. This CDR3 is 17 amino acids long. Germline CDR1 is MNHEY and CDR2 is SMNVEV (reference sequence). The germline V and J ends were trimmed by 2 bases and 5 bases, with 16 bases remaining between them. CDR3 DNA sequence: TGTGCCAGCAGTTTAAGGGCCAACGGGAACAATAATTCACCCCTCCACTTT. Translated: CASSLRANGNNNSPLHF.